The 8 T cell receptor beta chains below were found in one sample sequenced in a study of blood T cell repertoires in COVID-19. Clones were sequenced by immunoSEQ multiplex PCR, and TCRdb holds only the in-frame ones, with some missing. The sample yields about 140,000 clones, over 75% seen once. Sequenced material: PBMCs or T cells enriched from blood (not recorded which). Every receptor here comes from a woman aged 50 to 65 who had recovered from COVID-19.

CDR3 in amino acids: CASRREESSYEQYF. In DNA, the CDR3 is TGTGCCAGCAGGAGAGAGGAGAGCTCCTACGAGCAGTACTTC. This rearrangement joins TRBV6-5 to TRBJ2-7; D remains ambiguous. The germline gives CDR1 MNHEY, CDR2 SVGAGI. This CDR3 contains 14 residues. V was cut by 6 bases and J by 0 bases, with 12 bases left in between.

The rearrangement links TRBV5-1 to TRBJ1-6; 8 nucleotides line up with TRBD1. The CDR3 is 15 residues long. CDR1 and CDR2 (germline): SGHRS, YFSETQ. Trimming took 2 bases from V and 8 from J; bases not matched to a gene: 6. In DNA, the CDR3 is TGCGCCAGCAGCTTCAATCAGGGGGCTGATTCACCCCTCCACTTT. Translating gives CASSFNQGADSPLHF.

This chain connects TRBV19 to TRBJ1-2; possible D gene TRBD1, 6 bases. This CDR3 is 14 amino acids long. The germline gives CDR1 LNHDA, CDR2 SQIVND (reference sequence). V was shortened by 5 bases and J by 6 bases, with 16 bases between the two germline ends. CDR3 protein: CASSPWKGEDGYTF. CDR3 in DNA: TGTGCCAGTAGTCCCTGGAAGGGGGAAGATGGCTACACCTTC.

CDR3 in amino acids: CASSQGGGAGGYGYTF. CDR3 in DNA: TGTGCCAGCAGCCAAGGCGGAGGGGCTGGAGGCTATGGCTACACCTTC. This chain links TRBV7-9 with TRBJ1-2, with D possibly being TRBD1 (5 bases). Germline values: CDR1 SEHNR, CDR2 FQNEAQ (reference sequence). V was clipped by 5 bases and J by 4 bases, with 20 bases between them. CDR3 size: 16 residues.

CDR3 region: CASSFLGQGHFF. In DNA form, the CDR3 reads TGTGCCAGCAGCTTCCTGGGGCAGGGCCATTTCTTC. This sequence joins TRBV5-6 and TRBJ2-1; D is possibly TRBD1 (5 bases). Looked up from germline, CDR1 is SGHDT and CDR2 is YYEEEE. V was cut by 2 bases and J by 16 bases, with 16 bases left in between. This CDR3 spans 12 amino acids.

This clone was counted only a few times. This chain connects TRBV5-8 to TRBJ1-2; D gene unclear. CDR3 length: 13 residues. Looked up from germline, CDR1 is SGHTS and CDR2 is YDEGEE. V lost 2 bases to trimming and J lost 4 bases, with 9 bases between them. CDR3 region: CASSFSVAYGYTF. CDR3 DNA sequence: TGTGCCAGCAGCTTTTCAGTTGCCTATGGCTACACCTTC.

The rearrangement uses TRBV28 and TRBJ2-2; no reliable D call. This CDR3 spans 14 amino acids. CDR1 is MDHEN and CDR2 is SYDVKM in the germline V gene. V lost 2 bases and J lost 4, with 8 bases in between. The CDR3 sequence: CASSLGSITGELFF. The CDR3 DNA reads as TGTGCCAGCAGTTTAGGCTCAATCACCGGGGAGCTGTTTTTT.

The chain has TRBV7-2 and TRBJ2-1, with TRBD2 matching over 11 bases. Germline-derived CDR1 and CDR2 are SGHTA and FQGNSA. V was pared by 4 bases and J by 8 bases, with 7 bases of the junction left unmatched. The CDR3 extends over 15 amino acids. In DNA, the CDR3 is TGTGCCAGCAGCTCTTGGCCTAGCGGGAGGTATGAGCAGTTCTTC. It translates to CASSSWPSGRYEQFF.